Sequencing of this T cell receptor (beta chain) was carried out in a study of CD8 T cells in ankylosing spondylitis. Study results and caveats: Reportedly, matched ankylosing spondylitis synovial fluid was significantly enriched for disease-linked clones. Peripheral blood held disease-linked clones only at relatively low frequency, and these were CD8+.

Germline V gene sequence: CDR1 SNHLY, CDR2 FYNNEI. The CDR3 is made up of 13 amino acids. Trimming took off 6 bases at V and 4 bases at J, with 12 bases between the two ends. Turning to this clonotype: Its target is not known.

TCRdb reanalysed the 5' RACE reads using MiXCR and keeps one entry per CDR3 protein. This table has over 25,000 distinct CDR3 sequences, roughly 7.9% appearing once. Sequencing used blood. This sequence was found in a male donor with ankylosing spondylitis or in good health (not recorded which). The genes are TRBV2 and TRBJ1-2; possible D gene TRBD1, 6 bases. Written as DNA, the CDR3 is TGTGCCAGCAGCCCCCCAGGGGTCTATGGCTACACCTTC. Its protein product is CASSPPGVYGYTF.